This T cell receptor (beta chain) was found in a study of Ad26.COV2.S vaccination and SARS-CoV-2 variants (dated by TCRdb to the early 2020s). At the level of the whole study: Donors in the vaccine arm were drawn from COV1001, a multicentre, randomized, double-blind, placebo-controlled phase I-IIa trial testing Ad26.COV2.S in healthy adults. Throughout the experiments and outcome assessment, investigators stayed blinded to trial group allocation. TCRbeta repertoire sequencing served as the tool for gauging how specific and how broad the SARS-CoV-2-reactive T cell receptors were following Ad26.COV2.S vaccination. Trial participants were randomized into five groups of five, in which low-dose or high-dose Ad26.COV2.S was given once or twice, or placebo was given on both occasions. Ad26.COV2.S was administered intramuscularly at 5 x 10^10 or 1 x 10^11 viral particles, either as a single shot or as two shots given 56 days apart. A total of 32 samples were included in the TCR-sequenced set, comprising 19 Ad26.COV2.S vaccine recipients, 5 placebo recipients and 8 SARS-CoV-2 convalescent individuals. Summary of the overall study and its limitations: Higher spike-specific TCR breadth was observed in Ad26.COV2.S recipients than in placebo recipients (P = 0.0014). After vaccination, substantial breadth of spike-specific CD8+ and CD4+ T cell responses was reported. Comparable non-spike TCR breadth was observed between vaccine and placebo recipients, consistent with only spike being contained in the vaccine. The study was not powered for comparison of responses between vaccine doses or regimens. The authors noted that total T cell responses may have been underestimated by the TCR breadth and depth analyses.

This clone was counted many times. The target of this receptor is not known. The record has no base qualities; no much larger clone is one base away. The treatment or condition tag for this specimen amounts to: roughly 18 received Ad26.COV2.S at low or high dose, single or two shots; a few received placebo; per-sample allocation not given. Repertoires of vaccine and placebo recipients were sequenced from samples collected on day 63 after the first injection. Cohort 1b enrolled roughly 25 adults aged 18-55 years at a single site in Boston, USA, between 29 July and 7 August 2020. Ad26.COV2.S was a replication-incompetent adenovirus type 26 vector that expressed a prefusion-stabilized SARS-CoV-2 spike protein derived from the original Wuhan strain. The immunoSEQ Assay was used to sequence TCRbeta CDR3 regions. After extraction, genomic DNA underwent amplification by bias-controlled multiplex PCR, followed by high-throughput sequencing. The source study handled its data this way. To quantify the absolute abundance of every unique TCRbeta CDR3 region, sequences were collapsed and filtered. T cell fraction was estimated by normalizing TCRbeta template counts to usable DNA, which was measured by amplifying reference genes present in all nucleated cells. Repertoire TCRs were annotated as SARS-CoV-2-specific when V gene, CDR3 amino acid sequence and J gene were exactly matched to a known reactive TCR set. The reference SARS-CoV-2 TCR set was obtained from MIRA and was filtered for enrichment in COVID-19-positive ImmuneCODE repertoires, whereby public or cross-reactive TCRs were removed. Based on the MIRA antigens, annotated TCRs were further analysed at the level of specific ORF or position within ORF. Breadth was defined as annotated unique rearrangements over total unique productive rearrangements; depth was the summed frequency of those rearrangements. TCR breadth was compared between groups using two-sided Wilcoxon rank-sum tests. TCRdb retrieved this table from immuneACCESS and kept in-frame rearrangements only. Not all clones are present; in checked studies, unresolved V genes account for under half, and no reason is known for the remainder. V and J calls and clone size are those listed in that table; D and trimming were worked out from the DNA. Within this sample are about 350,000 clones, with 70% to 90% of them counted one time only. The biggest ten clones account for about 10% of the sample.

Including cysteine and phenylalanine, the CDR3 has 14 amino acids. The kept DNA is CDR3 alone, 42 bases in frame from the first base. Trimming takes 7 bases off V and 5 bases off J; junction bases not matched to a gene: 7. As encoded in the germline V gene (reference sequence), CDR1 is SEHNR while CDR2 is FQNEAQ. This receptor was taken from a person aged 18 to 65 who received the Ad26.COV2.S COVID-19 vaccine or a placebo. The chain is made from TRBV7-9 and TRBJ2-1; TRBD1 agrees with 8 junctional bases. The sequencing here drew on peripheral blood, taken in a trial of Ad26.COV2.S vaccine versus placebo. The sequence in DNA is TGTGCCAGCAAGTCGACAGGGGCGGACAATGAGCAGTTCTTC. This sequence encodes CASKSTGADNEQFF.